This T cell receptor (beta chain) emerged from a study of blood T cell repertoires in COVID-19 (dated by TCRdb to about 2020). For the study in its entirety: Collaborator samples came from the United States, Italy and Spain and covered acute and convalescent phases of COVID-19. The prospective study material was composed of cDNA or gDNA derived from T cells, B-cell-depleted T cells, or PBMCs. The dataset comprised deeply sampled blood TCRbeta repertoires from subjects exposed to, actively infected with, or recovered from COVID-19. The repertoires were released in a freely available public database intended as a resource for research on the immune response to SARS-CoV-2. The samples were drawn from the first 160 participants of the ongoing ImmuneRACE study and from 1,254 subjects provided by 6 global collaborators. A de-identified subject ID, COVID-19 status, age in years and sex were almost always included in the sample metadata. HLA class I and class II types, where available, came from metadata supplied by the sample provider rather than from assay-based typing.

Notes on this clone: Its antigen remains unidentified. No qualities accompany the bases; no much larger clone lies one base away.

Study-wide findings and limitations: How much clinical and demographic metadata was included differed by source and by participant, and the metadata was provided uncurated.

Enrolling through a virtual design, the prospective study's participants ranged in age from roughly 18 to 95 years and lived across more than 20 United States geographic areas. Cohort assignment in the prospective study relied on participant-reported clinical history from a screening survey and a study questionnaire. Recovered participants in ImmuneRACE Cohort 3 were defined by two consecutive negative NP/OP PCR tests, clearance by a healthcare professional, or resolution of symptoms. In the prospective study, whole blood, serum and a nasopharyngeal or oropharyngeal swab were collected from each participant by mobile phlebotomists. Prospective study participants could optionally give additional blood draws and questionnaires over an approximately 2-month period. Prospective study blood samples were shipped either frozen or at room temperature before DNA extraction. TCRbeta CDR3 regions were amplified from genomic DNA by means of the immunoSEQ Assay, a bias-controlled multiplex PCR. On the study's bioinformatics: The number of nucleated cells in each sample was estimated by amplification of reference gene primers within the assay. Sequence reads were collapsed and filtered to measure the absolute abundance of every unique TCRbeta CDR3 rearrangement. For each sample, productive Simpson clonality was calculated as the square root of Simpson's diversity index across productive rearrangements. TCRdb's version of the immuneACCESS table is confined to in-frame rearrangements and falls short of the full clone set. An unresolved V gene accounts for under half of the shortfall where checked; the remainder is of unknown origin. The DNA was the basis for D and trimming; V, J and clone size are from that table. The sample table lists about 220,000 clones, 82% of them with a count of one. The ten largest account for 3% to 4% of the sample.

Sequencing input: PBMCs or T cells enriched from blood (not recorded which). The origin of this receptor is a woman aged 55-75 years who had recovered from COVID-19.

CDR3 region: CASTDRTSGSVGMRMETQYF. The base sequence is TGTGCCAGTACCGATCGGACTAGCGGGAGCGTTGGTATGAGGATGGAGACCCAGTACTTC. The chain joins TRBV19 to TRBJ2-5, with TRBD2 identical over 13 junction bases. Germline trimming amounts to 7 bases on V and 5 bases on J, with 22 as the count of junction bases outside the gene matches. The germline V gene (reference sequence) sets CDR1 to LNHDA and CDR2 to SQIVND. From cysteine to phenylalanine, the CDR3 is 20 amino acids long. Only the CDR3 region is kept as DNA, spanning 60 bases read in frame from base 1.